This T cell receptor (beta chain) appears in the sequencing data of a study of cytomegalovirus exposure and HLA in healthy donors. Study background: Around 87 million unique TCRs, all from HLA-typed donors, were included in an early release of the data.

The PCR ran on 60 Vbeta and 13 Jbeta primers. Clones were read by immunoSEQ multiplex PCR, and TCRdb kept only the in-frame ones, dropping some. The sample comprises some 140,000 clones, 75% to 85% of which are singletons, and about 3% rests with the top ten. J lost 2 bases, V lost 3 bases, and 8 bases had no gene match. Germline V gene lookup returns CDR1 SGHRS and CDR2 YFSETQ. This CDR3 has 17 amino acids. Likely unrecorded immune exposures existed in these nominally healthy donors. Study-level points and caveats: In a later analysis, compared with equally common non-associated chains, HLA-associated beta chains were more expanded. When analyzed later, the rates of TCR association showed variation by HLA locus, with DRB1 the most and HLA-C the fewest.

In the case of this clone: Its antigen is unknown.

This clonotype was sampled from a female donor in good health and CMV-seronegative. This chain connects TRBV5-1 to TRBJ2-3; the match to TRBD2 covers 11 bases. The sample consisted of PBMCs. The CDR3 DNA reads TGCGCCAGCAGCTCAACCCTACTAGCGGGAGACACAGATACGCAGTATTTT. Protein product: CASSSTLLAGDTDTQYF.